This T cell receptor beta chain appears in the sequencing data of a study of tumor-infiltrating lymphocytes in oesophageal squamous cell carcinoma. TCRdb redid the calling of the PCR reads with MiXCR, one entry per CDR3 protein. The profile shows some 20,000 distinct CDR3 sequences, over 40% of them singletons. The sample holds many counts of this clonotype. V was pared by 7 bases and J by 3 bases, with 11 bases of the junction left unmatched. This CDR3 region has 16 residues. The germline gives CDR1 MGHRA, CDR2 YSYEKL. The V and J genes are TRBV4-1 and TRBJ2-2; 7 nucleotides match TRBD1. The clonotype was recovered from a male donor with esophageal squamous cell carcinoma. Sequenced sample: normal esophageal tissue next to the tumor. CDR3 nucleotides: TGCGCCAGCACACCGGGACAGCGAAGGGACACCGGGGAGCTGTTTTTT. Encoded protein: CASTPGQRRDTGELFF.